The T cell receptor (beta chain) described here comes from a study of relationships among human T cell subsets. Regarding the study as a whole: Th1, Th2 and regulatory T cells shared many CDR3 sequences.

Semiquantitative ARM-PCR amplified T cell receptor alpha and beta CDR3 regions from mRNA. Exponential amplification used communal superprimers after tagged nested gene-specific primers in ARM-PCR. Exonuclease cleared nested primers, then first-round products were reamplified. TCRdb recomputed calls from the multiplex PCR reads with MiXCR, one row per CDR3 protein. Of more than 13,000 distinct CDR3 sequences in the sample, 60% were seen once. This clonotype has just a few counts. Its antigen remains unknown. Anti-CD25 beads selected CD4+CD25+ regulatory T cells from positively selected CD4+ cells. This clonotype originated in a man aged 35-49 years in good health. Input material: Tregs sorted from blood.

CDR3 in amino acids: CASSPSGANVLTF. CDR3 DNA: TGTGCCAGCAGCCCCTCTGGGGCCAACGTCCTGACTTTC. This sequence joins TRBV11-3 and TRBJ2-6; no definite D call. The V end lost 5 bases, the J end lost 0 bases, and 2 bases lay between the germline ends. This CDR3 contains 13 residues. Germline CDR1 and CDR2: SGHNT and YENEEA.